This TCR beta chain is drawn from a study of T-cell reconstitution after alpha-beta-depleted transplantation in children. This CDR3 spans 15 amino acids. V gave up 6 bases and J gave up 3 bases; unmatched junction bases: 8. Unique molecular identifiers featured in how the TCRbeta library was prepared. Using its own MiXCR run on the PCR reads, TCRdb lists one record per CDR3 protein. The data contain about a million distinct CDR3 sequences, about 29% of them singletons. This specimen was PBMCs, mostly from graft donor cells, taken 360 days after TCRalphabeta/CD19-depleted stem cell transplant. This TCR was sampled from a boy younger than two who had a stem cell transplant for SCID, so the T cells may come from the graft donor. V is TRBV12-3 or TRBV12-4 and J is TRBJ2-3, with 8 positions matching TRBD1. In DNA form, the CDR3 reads TGTGCCAGCAGGGGATGGACAGGGAGGACAGATACGCAGTATTTT. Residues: CASRGWTGRTDTQYF.